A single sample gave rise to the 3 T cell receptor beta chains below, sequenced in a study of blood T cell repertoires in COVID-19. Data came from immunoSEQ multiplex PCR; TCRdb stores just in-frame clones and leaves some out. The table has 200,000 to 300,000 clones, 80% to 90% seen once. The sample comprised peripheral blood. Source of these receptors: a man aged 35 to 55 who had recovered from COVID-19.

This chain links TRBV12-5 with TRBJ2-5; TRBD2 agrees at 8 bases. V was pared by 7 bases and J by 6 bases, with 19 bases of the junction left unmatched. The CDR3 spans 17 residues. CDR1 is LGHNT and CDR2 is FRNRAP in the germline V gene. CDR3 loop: CASAVPAGRRGGQTQYF. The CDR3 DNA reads TGTGCTAGTGCCGTCCCGGCGGGGCGACGGGGGGGTCAGACCCAGTACTTC.

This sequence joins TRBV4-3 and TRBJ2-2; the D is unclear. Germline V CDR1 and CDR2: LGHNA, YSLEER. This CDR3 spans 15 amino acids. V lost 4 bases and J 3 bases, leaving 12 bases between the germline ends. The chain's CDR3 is CASSRQRGDTGELFF. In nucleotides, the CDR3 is TGCGCCAGCAGCCGTCAGAGAGGAGACACCGGGGAGCTGTTTTTT.

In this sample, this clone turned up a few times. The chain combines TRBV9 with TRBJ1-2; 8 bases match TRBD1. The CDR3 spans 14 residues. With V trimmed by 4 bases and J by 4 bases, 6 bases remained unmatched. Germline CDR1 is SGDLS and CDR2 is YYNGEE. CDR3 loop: CASSPRTGLYGYTF. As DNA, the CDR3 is TGTGCCAGCAGCCCTCGGACAGGGCTCTATGGCTACACCTTC.